The entry that follows covers one TCR beta chain sequence. A much bigger clone sits one base away, suggesting this may be a read error. Reverse transcription of about 0.5 ug total RNA with a constant-region primer produced TCR beta cDNA. Libraries of TCR beta came from three nested multiplex PCR rounds with slightly modified ARM-PCR. TRBV1-TRBV30 forward primers and a C-beta reverse primer were used in the first two PCR rounds, which each ran for 9 to 10 cycles. Each CDR3 protein is one row after TCRdb ran MiXCR on the multiplex PCR reads. The sample lists 95,000 to 150,000 distinct CDR3 sequences, around 60% occurring once. The data belong to a study of tumor-infiltrating lymphocytes in primary liver carcinoma. The CDR3 length is 13 residues. Germline CDR1 and CDR2: MNHNS and SASEGT. Starting material for RNA and DNA co-extraction consisted of about 17-32 mg of unsorted bulk tissue. Over 85% of the cells were viable tumor cells in every tumor sample.

The chain carries TRBV6-1 and TRBJ2-7; D gene unclear. Material for sequencing was liver tumor tissue from sampling region 1. Documented subset: tumor region T1, superior pole. The sequence was obtained from a woman in her sixties or seventies with primary liver carcinoma and hepatitis B virus infection. This CDR3 reads CASSAYRSDEHYF. CDR3 sequence (DNA): TGTGCCAGCAGTGCCTACAGAAGCGACGAGCACTACTTC.